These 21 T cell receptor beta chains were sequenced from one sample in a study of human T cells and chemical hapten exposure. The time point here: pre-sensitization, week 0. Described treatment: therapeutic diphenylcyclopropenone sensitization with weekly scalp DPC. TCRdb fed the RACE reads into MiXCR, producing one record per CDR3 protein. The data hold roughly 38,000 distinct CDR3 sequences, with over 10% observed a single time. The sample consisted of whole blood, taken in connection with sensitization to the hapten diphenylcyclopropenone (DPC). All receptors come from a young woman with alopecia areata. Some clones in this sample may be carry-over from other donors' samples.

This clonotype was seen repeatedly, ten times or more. The CDR3 here is CASSSGAQGDGYTF. The CDR3 DNA reads as TGTGCCAGCAGCTCAGGGGCACAGGGCGACGGCTACACCTTC. V is TRBV7-2 and J is TRBJ1-2, with TRBD1 as a possible D gene (6 bases). The length of the CDR3 is 14 residues. The V end lost 4 bases, the J end lost 8 bases, and 17 bases lay between the germline ends. Germline V CDR1 and CDR2: SGHTA, FQGNSA.

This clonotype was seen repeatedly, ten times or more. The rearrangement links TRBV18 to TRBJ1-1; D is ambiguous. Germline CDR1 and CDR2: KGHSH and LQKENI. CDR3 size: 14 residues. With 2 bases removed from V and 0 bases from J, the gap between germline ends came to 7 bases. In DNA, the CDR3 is TGTGCCAGCTCACCAGCGCAGATGAACACTGAAGCTTTCTTT. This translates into CASSPAQMNTEAFF.

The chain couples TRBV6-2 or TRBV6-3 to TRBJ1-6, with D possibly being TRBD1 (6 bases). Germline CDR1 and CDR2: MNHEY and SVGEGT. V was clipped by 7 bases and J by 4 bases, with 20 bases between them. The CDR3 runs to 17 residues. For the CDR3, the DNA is TGTGCCAGCACCCTAGCCGGCCCGGACAGATATAATTCACCCCTCCACTTT. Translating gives CASTLAGPDRYNSPLHF.

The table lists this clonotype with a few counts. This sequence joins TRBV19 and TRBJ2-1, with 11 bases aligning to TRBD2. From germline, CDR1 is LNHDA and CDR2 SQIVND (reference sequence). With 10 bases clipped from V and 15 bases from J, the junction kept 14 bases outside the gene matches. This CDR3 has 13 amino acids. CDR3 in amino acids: CATKTSGAGVPFF. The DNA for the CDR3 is TGTGCCACCAAGACTAGCGGGGCGGGGGTCCCGTTCTTC. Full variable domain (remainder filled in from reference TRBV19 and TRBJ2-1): DGGITQSPKYLFRKEGQNVTLSCEQNLNHDAMYWYRQDPGQGLRLIYYSQIVNDFQKGDIAEGYSVSREKKESFPLTVTSAQKNPTAFYLCATKTSGAGVPFFGPGTRLTVL.

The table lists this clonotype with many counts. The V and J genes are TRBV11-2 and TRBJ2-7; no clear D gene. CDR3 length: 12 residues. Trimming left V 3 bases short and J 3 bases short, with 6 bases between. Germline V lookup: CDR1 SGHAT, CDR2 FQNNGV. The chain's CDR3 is CASSLDFYEQYF. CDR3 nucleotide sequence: TGTGCCAGCAGCTTGGATTTCTACGAGCAGTACTTC.

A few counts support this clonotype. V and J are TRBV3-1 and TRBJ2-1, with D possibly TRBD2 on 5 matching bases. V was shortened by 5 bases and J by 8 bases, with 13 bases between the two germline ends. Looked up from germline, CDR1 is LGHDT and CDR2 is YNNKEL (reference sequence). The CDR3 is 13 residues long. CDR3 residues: CASSTIFSDEQFF. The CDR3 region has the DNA TGTGCCAGCAGCACGATCTTTAGCGATGAGCAGTTCTTC.

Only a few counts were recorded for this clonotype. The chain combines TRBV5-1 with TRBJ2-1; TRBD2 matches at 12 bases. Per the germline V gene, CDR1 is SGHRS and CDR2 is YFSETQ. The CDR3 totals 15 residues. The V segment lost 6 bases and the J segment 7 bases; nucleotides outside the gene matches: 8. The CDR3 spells CASTQASGRANEQFF. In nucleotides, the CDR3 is TGCGCCAGCACCCAGGCTAGCGGGAGGGCAAATGAGCAGTTCTTC.

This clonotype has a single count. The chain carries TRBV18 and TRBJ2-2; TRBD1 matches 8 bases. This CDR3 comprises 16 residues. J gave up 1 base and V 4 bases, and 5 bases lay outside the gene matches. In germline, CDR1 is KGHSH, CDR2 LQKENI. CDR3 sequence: CASSRTGSGNTGELFF. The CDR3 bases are TGTGCCAGCTCACGGACAGGGAGCGGGAACACCGGGGAGCTGTTTTTT.

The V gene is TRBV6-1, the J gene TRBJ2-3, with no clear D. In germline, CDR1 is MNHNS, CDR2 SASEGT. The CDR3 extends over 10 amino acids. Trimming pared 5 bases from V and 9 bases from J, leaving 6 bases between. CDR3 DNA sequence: TGTGCCAGCAGTAAAAGAACGCAGTATTTT. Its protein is CASSKRTQYF.

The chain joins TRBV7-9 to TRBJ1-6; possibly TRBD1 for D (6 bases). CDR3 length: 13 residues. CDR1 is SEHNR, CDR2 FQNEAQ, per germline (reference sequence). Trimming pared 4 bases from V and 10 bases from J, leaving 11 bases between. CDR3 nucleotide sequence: TGTGCCAGCAGCTCGCACAGGGAATCACCCCTCCACTTT. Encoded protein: CASSSHRESPLHF. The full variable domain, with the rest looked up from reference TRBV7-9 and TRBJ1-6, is DTGVSQNPRHKITKRGQNVTFRCDPISEHNRLYWYRQTLGQGPEFLTYFQNEAQLEKSRLLSDRFSAERPKGSFSTLEIQRTEQGDSAMYLCASSSHRESPLHFGNGTRLTVT.

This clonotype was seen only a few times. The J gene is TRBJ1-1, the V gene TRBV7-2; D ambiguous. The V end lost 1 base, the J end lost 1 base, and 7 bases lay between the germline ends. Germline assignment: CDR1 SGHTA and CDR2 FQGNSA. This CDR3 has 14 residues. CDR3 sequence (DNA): TGTGCCAGCAGCTTAGTTTGGCGGAACACTGAAGCTTTCTTT. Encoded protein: CASSLVWRNTEAFF.

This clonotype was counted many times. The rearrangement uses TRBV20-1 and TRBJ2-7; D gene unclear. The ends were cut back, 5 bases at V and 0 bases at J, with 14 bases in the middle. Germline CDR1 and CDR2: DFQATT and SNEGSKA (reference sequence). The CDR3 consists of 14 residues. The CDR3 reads CSALLHLISYEQYF. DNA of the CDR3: TGCAGTGCTCTTTTACACCTGATCTCCTACGAGCAGTACTTC.

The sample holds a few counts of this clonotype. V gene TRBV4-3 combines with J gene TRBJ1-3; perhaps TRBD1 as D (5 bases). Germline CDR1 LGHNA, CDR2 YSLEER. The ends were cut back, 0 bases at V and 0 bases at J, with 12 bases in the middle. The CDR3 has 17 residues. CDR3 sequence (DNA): TGCGCCAGCAGCCAAGAAGGTCGGGGGAGCTCTGGAAACACCATATATTTT. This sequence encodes CASSQEGRGSSGNTIYF.

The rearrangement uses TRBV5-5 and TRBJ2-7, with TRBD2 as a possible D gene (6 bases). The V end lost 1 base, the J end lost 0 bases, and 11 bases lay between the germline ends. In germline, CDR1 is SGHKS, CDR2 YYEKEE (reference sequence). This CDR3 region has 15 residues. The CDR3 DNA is TGTGCCAGCAGCTTGTGGGGGGTGGACTCCTACGAGCAGTACTTC. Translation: CASSLWGVDSYEQYF.

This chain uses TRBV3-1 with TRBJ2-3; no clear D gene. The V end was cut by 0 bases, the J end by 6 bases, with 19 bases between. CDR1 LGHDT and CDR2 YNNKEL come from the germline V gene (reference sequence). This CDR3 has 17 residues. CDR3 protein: CASSQDGLRACRDTQYF. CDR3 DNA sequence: TGTGCCAGCAGCCAAGACGGTTTAAGGGCTTGTCGGGATACGCAGTATTTT.

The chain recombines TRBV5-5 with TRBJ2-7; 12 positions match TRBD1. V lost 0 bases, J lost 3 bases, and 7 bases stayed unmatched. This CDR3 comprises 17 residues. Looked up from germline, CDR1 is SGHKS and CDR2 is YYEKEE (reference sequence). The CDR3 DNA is TGTGCCAGCAGCTTGGTCCTCGGGACAGGGGGCAGCTACGAGCAGTACTTC. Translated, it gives CASSLVLGTGGSYEQYF.

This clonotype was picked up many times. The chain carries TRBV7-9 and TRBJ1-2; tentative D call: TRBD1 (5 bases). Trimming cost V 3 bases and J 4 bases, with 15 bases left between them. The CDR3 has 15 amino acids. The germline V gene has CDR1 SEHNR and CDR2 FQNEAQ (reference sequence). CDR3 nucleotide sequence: TGTGCCAGCAGCTTCGGACTGGGGGGGACCTATGGCTACACCTTC. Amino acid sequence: CASSFGLGGTYGYTF.

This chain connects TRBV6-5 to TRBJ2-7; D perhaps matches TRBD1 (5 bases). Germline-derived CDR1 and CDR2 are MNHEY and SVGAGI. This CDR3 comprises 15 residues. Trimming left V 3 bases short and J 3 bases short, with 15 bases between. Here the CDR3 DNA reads TGTGCCAGCAGTTATAAGGGGCGCGATAGCTACGAGCAGTACTTC. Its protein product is CASSYKGRDSYEQYF.

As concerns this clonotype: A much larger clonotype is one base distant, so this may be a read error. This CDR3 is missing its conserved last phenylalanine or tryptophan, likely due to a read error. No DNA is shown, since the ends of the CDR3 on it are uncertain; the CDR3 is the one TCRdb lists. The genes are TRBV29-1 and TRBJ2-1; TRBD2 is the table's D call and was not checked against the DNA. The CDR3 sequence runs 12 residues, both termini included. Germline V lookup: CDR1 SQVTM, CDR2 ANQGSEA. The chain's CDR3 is CSAGTSGRARFI.

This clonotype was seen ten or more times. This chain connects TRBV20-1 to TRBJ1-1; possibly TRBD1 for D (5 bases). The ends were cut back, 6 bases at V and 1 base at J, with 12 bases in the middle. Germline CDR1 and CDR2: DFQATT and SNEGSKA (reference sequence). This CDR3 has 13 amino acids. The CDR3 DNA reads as TGCAGTGCCTCCGGACACCGGAACACTGAAGCTTTCTTT. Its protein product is CSASGHRNTEAFF.

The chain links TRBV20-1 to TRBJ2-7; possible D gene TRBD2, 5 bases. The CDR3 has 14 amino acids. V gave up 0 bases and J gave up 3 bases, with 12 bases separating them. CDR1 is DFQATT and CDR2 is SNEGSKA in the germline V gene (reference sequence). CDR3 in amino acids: CSARDQRLGYEQYF. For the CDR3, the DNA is TGCAGTGCTAGAGATCAGCGGCTTGGCTACGAGCAGTACTTC.